Sequencing of this T cell receptor (beta chain) was carried out in a study of blood T cell repertoires in COVID-19. Some clones are missing from TCRdb's copy, which holds only in-frame ones; the method was immunoSEQ multiplex PCR. This table holds fewer than 250,000 clones, approximately 86% found once. This CDR3 has 18 residues. V lost 4 bases, J lost 5 bases, and 10 bases stayed unmatched. CDR1 is SGHVS and CDR2 is FQNEAQ in the germline V gene. Sequences were obtained from peripheral blood. This chain joins TRBV7-8 and TRBJ2-1; the match to TRBD2 covers 14 bases. The sequence derives from a human donor in a cohort sampled during active COVID-19. CDR3 amino acids: CASSSLRLAGGLNNEQFF. The CDR3 bases are TGTGCCAGCAGCTCCCTGCGACTAGCGGGGGGGTTAAACAATGAGCAGTTCTTC.